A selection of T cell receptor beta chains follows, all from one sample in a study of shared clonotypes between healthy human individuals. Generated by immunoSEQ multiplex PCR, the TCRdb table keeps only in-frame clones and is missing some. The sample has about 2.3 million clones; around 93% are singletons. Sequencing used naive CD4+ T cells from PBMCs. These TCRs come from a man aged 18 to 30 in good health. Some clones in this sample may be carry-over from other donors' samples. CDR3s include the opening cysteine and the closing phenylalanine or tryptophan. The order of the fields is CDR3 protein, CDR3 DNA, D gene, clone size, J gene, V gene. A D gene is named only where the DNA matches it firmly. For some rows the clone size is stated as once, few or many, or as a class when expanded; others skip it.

cdr3_aa: CASNPGQNNQPQHF
cdr3_nt: TGTGCCAGCAATCCGGGACAGAACAATCAGCCCCAGCATTTT
d_call: TRBD1
clone_size: .
j_call: TRBJ1-5
v_call: TRBV6-1

cdr3_aa: CASSPLRRGNTQYF
cdr3_nt: TGTGCCAGCAGCCCCTTGCGGAGGGGTAATACGCAGTATTTT
d_call: .
clone_size: .
j_call: TRBJ2-3
v_call: TRBV7-2

cdr3_aa: CASSLETGGWDGYTF
cdr3_nt: TGTGCCAGCAGCTTAGAGACAGGGGGTTGGGATGGCTACACCTTC
d_call: TRBD1
clone_size: .
j_call: TRBJ1-2
v_call: TRBV11-2

cdr3_aa: CASSESPINTEAFF
cdr3_nt: TGCGCCAGCAGTGAGTCTCCCATTAACACTGAAGCTTTCTTT
d_call: .
clone_size: .
j_call: TRBJ1-1
v_call: TRBV10-1

cdr3_aa: CASSFKELAGGSVETQYF
cdr3_nt: TGTGCCAGCAGCTTCAAAGAGCTAGCGGGAGGCTCTGTCGAGACCCAGTACTTC
d_call: TRBD2
clone_size: once
j_call: TRBJ2-5
v_call: TRBV7-3

cdr3_aa: CASSEQVAYGYTF
cdr3_nt: TGTGCCAGCAGTGAACAGGTTGCATATGGCTACACCTTC
d_call: .
clone_size: .
j_call: TRBJ1-2
v_call: TRBV25-1

cdr3_aa: CASSTSGRTYEQYF
cdr3_nt: TGTGCCAGCAGCACTAGCGGGAGGACCTACGAGCAGTACTTC
d_call: TRBD2
clone_size: .
j_call: TRBJ2-7
v_call: TRBV28

cdr3_aa: CASSLSYADTQYF
cdr3_nt: TGTGCCAGCAGTCTCTCGTATGCAGATACGCAGTATTTT
d_call: .
clone_size: .
j_call: TRBJ2-3
v_call: TRBV6-4

cdr3_aa: CASRDTYEAFF
cdr3_nt: TGTGCCAGCAGGGACACCTACGAAGCTTTCTTT
d_call: .
clone_size: few
j_call: TRBJ1-1
v_call: TRBV2

cdr3_aa: CSVEENISGEQYF
cdr3_nt: TGCAGCGTTGAAGAGAACATCTCGGGCGAGCAGTACTTC
d_call: .
clone_size: .
j_call: TRBJ2-7
v_call: TRBV29-1

cdr3_aa: CASSLGGYEQYF
cdr3_nt: TGTGCCAGCAGTTTAGGGGGCTACGAGCAGTACTTC
d_call: .
clone_size: .
j_call: TRBJ2-7
v_call: TRBV28

cdr3_aa: CASSLAVGMNTEAFF
cdr3_nt: TGTGCCAGCAGCTTGGCCGTCGGTATGAACACTGAAGCTTTCTTT
d_call: .
clone_size: .
j_call: TRBJ1-1
v_call: TRBV5-6

cdr3_aa: CASTPAQGGKSNSPLHF
cdr3_nt: TGTGCCAGCACCCCCGCGCAGGGAGGGAAAAGTAATTCACCCCTCCACTTT
d_call: .
clone_size: .
j_call: TRBJ1-6
v_call: TRBV27

cdr3_aa: CASSPTGRNEQFF
cdr3_nt: TGTGCCAGCTCACCAACAGGGAGGAATGAGCAGTTCTTC
d_call: .
clone_size: .
j_call: TRBJ2-1
v_call: TRBV18

cdr3_aa: CASSQDRNEKLFF
cdr3_nt: TGTGCCAGCAGCCAAGACAGGAATGAAAAACTGTTTTTT
d_call: .
clone_size: .
j_call: TRBJ1-4
v_call: TRBV7-8

cdr3_aa: CASSRTPGQGTYEQYF
cdr3_nt: TGCGCCAGCAGCCGTACTCCGGGACAGGGCACATACGAGCAGTACTTC
d_call: TRBD1
clone_size: .
j_call: TRBJ2-7
v_call: TRBV5-4

cdr3_aa: CASSGVGDEAFF
cdr3_nt: TGTGCCAGCAGCGGCGTGGGGGATGAAGCTTTCTTT
d_call: .
clone_size: .
j_call: TRBJ1-1
v_call: TRBV11-3

cdr3_aa: CASAGGPGEQYF
cdr3_nt: TGTGCTTCGGCGGGAGGGCCAGGCGAGCAGTACTTC
d_call: TRBD2
clone_size: few
j_call: TRBJ2-7
v_call: TRBV2

cdr3_aa: CASSFLGARMNTEAFF
cdr3_nt: TGTGCCAGCAGCTTTCTGGGGGCGCGGATGAACACTGAAGCTTTCTTT
d_call: .
clone_size: few
j_call: TRBJ1-1
v_call: TRBV5-6

cdr3_aa: CASSKTLRVQPQHF
cdr3_nt: TGTGCCAGCAGTAAGACTCTCAGGGTTCAGCCCCAGCATTTT
d_call: .
clone_size: .
j_call: TRBJ1-5
v_call: TRBV28

cdr3_aa: CASSVAATDTQYF
cdr3_nt: TGTGCCAGCAGCGTGGCGGCCACAGATACGCAGTATTTT
d_call: .
clone_size: once
j_call: TRBJ2-3
v_call: TRBV7-9

cdr3_aa: CASSFWDSPYGYTF
cdr3_nt: TGCGCCAGCAGCTTTTGGGACTCCCCCTATGGCTACACCTTC
d_call: .
clone_size: .
j_call: TRBJ1-2
v_call: TRBV5-1

cdr3_aa: CAISWTDANTGELFF
cdr3_nt: TGTGCCATCAGCTGGACTGACGCGAACACCGGGGAGCTGTTTTTT
d_call: .
clone_size: .
j_call: TRBJ2-2
v_call: TRBV10-3

cdr3_aa: CASRSPETQYF
cdr3_nt: TGTGCCAGCCGGTCCCCAGAGACCCAGTACTTC
d_call: .
clone_size: .
j_call: TRBJ2-5
v_call: TRBV11-3

cdr3_aa: CASSPVPGDTIYF
cdr3_nt: TGTGCCAGCTCACCTGTGCCAGGGGACACCATATATTTT
d_call: .
clone_size: .
j_call: TRBJ1-3
v_call: TRBV18

cdr3_aa: CASRDRVEEKLFF
cdr3_nt: TGTGCCAGCAGAGACAGGGTAGAGGAAAAACTGTTTTTT
d_call: TRBD1
clone_size: .
j_call: TRBJ1-4
v_call: TRBV2

cdr3_aa: CASSPRLAGGNTGELFF
cdr3_nt: TGTGCCAGCAGCCCCCGACTAGCGGGAGGTAACACCGGGGAGCTGTTTTTT
d_call: TRBD2
clone_size: .
j_call: TRBJ2-2
v_call: TRBV5-5

cdr3_aa: CASRGDRVEQYF
cdr3_nt: TGTGCCAGCAGGGGGGACAGGGTTGAGCAGTACTTC
d_call: TRBD1
clone_size: .
j_call: TRBJ2-7
v_call: TRBV28

cdr3_aa: CASSADRGIFNTEAFF
cdr3_nt: TGTGCCAGCAGTGCTGACAGGGGGATTTTTAACACTGAAGCTTTCTTT
d_call: TRBD1
clone_size: once
j_call: TRBJ1-1
v_call: TRBV2

cdr3_aa: CASSFGLGETQYF
cdr3_nt: TGTGCCAGCAGCTTTGGACTGGGCGAGACCCAGTACTTC
d_call: .
clone_size: .
j_call: TRBJ2-5
v_call: TRBV14

cdr3_aa: CASRLMDRADTIYF
cdr3_nt: TGCGCCAGCAGACTAATGGACAGGGCTGACACCATATATTTT
d_call: TRBD1
clone_size: .
j_call: TRBJ1-3
v_call: TRBV4-1

cdr3_aa: CASSPGQTEAFF
cdr3_nt: TGTGCCAGCTCACCAGGGCAGACTGAAGCTTTCTTT
d_call: .
clone_size: .
j_call: TRBJ1-1
v_call: TRBV18

cdr3_aa: CASRPVGTNTGELFF
cdr3_nt: TGTGCCAGCAGGCCTGTCGGGACGAACACCGGGGAGCTGTTTTTT
d_call: .
clone_size: .
j_call: TRBJ2-2
v_call: TRBV6-5

cdr3_aa: CASSWGQVYSGNTIYF
cdr3_nt: TGTGCCAGCAGTTGGGGACAGGTCTACTCTGGAAACACCATATATTTT
d_call: TRBD1
clone_size: once
j_call: TRBJ1-3
v_call: TRBV28

cdr3_aa: CASSLGVGTGALDTQYF
cdr3_nt: TGTGCCAGCAGCTTAGGGGTTGGTACAGGGGCACTAGATACGCAGTATTTT
d_call: TRBD1
clone_size: once
j_call: TRBJ2-3
v_call: TRBV7-9

cdr3_aa: CAIRADVGDTGELFF
cdr3_nt: TGTGCCATCAGAGCTGACGTAGGTGACACCGGGGAGCTGTTTTTT
d_call: .
clone_size: once
j_call: TRBJ2-2
v_call: TRBV10-3

cdr3_aa: CASSTRGYGYTF
cdr3_nt: TGTGCCAGCAGCACTCGTGGCTATGGCTACACCTTC
d_call: .
clone_size: few
j_call: TRBJ1-2
v_call: TRBV21-1

cdr3_aa: CASSRTSEPWDYEQYF
cdr3_nt: TGCGCCAGCTCGAGGACTAGCGAACCCTGGGACTACGAGCAGTACTTC
d_call: TRBD2
clone_size: once
j_call: TRBJ2-7
v_call: TRBV5-1

cdr3_aa: CASSPPGQVYQPQHF
cdr3_nt: TGTGCCAGCTCACCACCGGGACAGGTCTATCAGCCCCAGCATTTT
d_call: TRBD1
clone_size: once
j_call: TRBJ1-5
v_call: TRBV18

cdr3_aa: CASSPATDTYEQYF
cdr3_nt: TGCGCCAGCAGCCCAGCGACGGATACCTACGAGCAGTACTTC
d_call: .
clone_size: once
j_call: TRBJ2-7
v_call: TRBV5-1

cdr3_aa: CASKNRAGNTIYF
cdr3_nt: TGTGCCAGCAAGAACAGGGCTGGAAACACCATATATTTT
d_call: .
clone_size: .
j_call: TRBJ1-3
v_call: TRBV6-1